Following are 27 T cell receptor beta chains from one sample sequenced in a study of T cell clonotyping in hematopoietic cell transplantation (dated by TCRdb to the early 2020s). The meaning of the sample's time point label: recipient sample about 28 days before transplant, after cytoreduction. Receptor amplification or capture employed the immunoSEQ multiplex PCR assay. Imported from immuneACCESS, the table was reduced by TCRdb to in-frame sequences with V and J called. These copies leave out some clones; in studies compared against another copy, an unresolved V gene accounts for under half, and the cause of the remainder is not known. In all, the sample holds about 45,000 clones, and roughly 85% of those were seen once. The ten largest make up roughly 4.8% of the sample. Sequences were derived from peripheral blood mononuclear cells, sampled before stem cell transplant. Receptor source: a man aged 55 to 70 with myelodysplastic syndrome. Some clones in this sample may be carry-over from other donors' samples.

This clone appeared a few times. This chain joins TRBV12-2 and TRBJ2-2; TRBD2, the table's D call, lacks a check against the DNA. TRBV12-2 is described as a pseudogene. The CDR3 is made up of 16 amino acids. CDR3 DNA: TGTGCAAGTCGCTTAGCCGGCACTACGGGGGCCGGGGAGCTGTTTTTT. Protein: CASRLAGTTGAGELFF.

CDR3 loop: CASSLAQGARVTQYF. In DNA, the CDR3 is TGTGCCAGCAGCTTAGCGCAGGGGGCGCGGGTGACCCAGTACTTC. J is TRBJ2-5 and V is TRBV7-2; 8 positions agree with TRBD1. V shed 0 bases, J shed 7 bases, and the junction held 7 bases outside the gene matches. Germline V gene sequence: CDR1 SGHTA, CDR2 FQGNSA. The CDR3 has 15 amino acids. Filled out from reference TRBV7-2 and TRBJ2-5, the complete variable domain reads GAGVSQSPSNKVTEKGKDVELRCDPISGHTALYWYRQSLGQGLEFLIYFQGNSAPDKSGLPSDRFSAERTGGSVSTLTIQRTQQEDSAVYLCASSLAQGARVTQYFGPGTRLLVL.

This CDR3 is CASSYGVGPPLRGQYF. DNA of the CDR3: TGTGCCAGCAGTTACGGGGTAGGTCCCCCTCTACGAGGGCAGTACTTC. The V gene is TRBV6-5, the J gene TRBJ2-7, with no clear D. V lost 2 bases and J lost 9, with 23 bases in between. The CDR3 contains 16 residues. Germline values: CDR1 MNHEY, CDR2 SVGAGI.

The chain joins TRBV28 to TRBJ1-4, with a tentative D call TRBD1 (5 bases). The V gene's germline CDR1 is MDHEN and CDR2 SYDVKM. The CDR3 has 15 residues. Trimming removed 6 bases from V and 4 bases from J, with 15 bases in between. Here the CDR3 DNA reads TGTGCCAGCAGCCGGGACGGGGGGGGTAATGAAAAACTGTTTTTT. It translates to CASSRDGGGNEKLFF.

J is TRBJ1-2 and V is TRBV6-6, with a tentative D call TRBD1 (5 bases). Germline V gene data show CDR1 as MNHNY and CDR2 as SVGAGI (reference sequence). This CDR3 is built from 15 residues. Trimming stripped 7 bases from V and 5 bases from J, with 20 bases between. Here the CDR3 reads CASNYLRDSQYGYTF. The CDR3, as DNA: TGTGCCAGCAATTATCTTCGGGACTCCCAGTATGGCTACACCTTC.

The chain employs TRBV7-8 and TRBJ1-2; TRBD1 might be the D (5 bases). V lost 3 bases and J 4 bases, leaving 12 bases between the germline ends. This CDR3 spans 14 amino acids. Germline loops: CDR1 SGHVS, CDR2 FQNEAQ. The CDR3 region has the DNA TGTGCCAGCAGCTTTAGAGGGGAGGCCTATGGCTACACCTTC. It encodes CASSFRGEAYGYTF.

The genes are TRBV9 and TRBJ2-1, with D hard to call. The CDR3 length is 15 residues. V was clipped by 0 bases and J by 8 bases, with 15 bases between them. Germline assignment: CDR1 SGDLS and CDR2 YYNGEE. The CDR3 loop reads CASSVGNGLWDEQFF. Written as DNA, the CDR3 is TGTGCCAGCAGCGTAGGGAACGGGCTGTGGGATGAGCAGTTCTTC.

This clone was recorded only once. CDR3 in amino acids: CASSPQLLGNTDTQYF. As DNA, the CDR3 is TGTGCCAGCAGCCCACAACTCCTGGGGAATACAGATACGCAGTATTTT. The chain uses TRBV7-6 and TRBJ2-3; D unresolved. Germline V gene data show CDR1 as SGHVS and CDR2 as FNYEAQ. This CDR3 has 16 residues. V lost 5 bases, J lost 3 bases, and 18 bases lay in between. The full variable domain, in which reference TRBV7-6 and TRBJ2-3 provide the parts outside the CDR3, is GAGVSQSPRYKVTKRGQDVALRCDPISGHVSLYWYRQALGQGPEFLTYFNYEAQQDKSGLPNDRFSAERPEGSISTLTIQRTEQRDSAMYRCASSPQLLGNTDTQYFGPGTRLTVL.

The V call is TRBV9, the J call TRBJ2-5; TRBD2 agrees at 14 bases. V dropped 0 bases and J dropped 1; count of bases not matched to a gene: 5. Germline CDR1 SGDLS, CDR2 YYNGEE. This CDR3 comprises 18 residues. The CDR3 nucleotides read TGTGCCAGCAGCGTAGGGACTAGCGGGGGGATTCCCCAAGAGACCCAGTACTTC. Residues: CASSVGTSGGIPQETQYF.

The chain uses TRBV6-1 and TRBJ2-3; D call uncertain. Trimming removed 2 bases at V and 2 bases at J, with 11 bases between. The CDR3 totals 15 residues. Germline V gene data show CDR1 as MNHNS and CDR2 as SASEGT. The CDR3 DNA sequence: TGTGCCAGCAGTGAACCGGCAGTAGTCACAGATACGCAGTATTTT. As protein: CASSEPAVVTDTQYF.

The chain recombines TRBV7-9 with TRBJ1-1; the D gene is possibly TRBD1 (6 bases). The length of the CDR3 is 14 residues. The V gene lost 3 bases and the J gene lost 4 bases, with 12 bases spanning the gap. Germline V gives CDR1 SEHNR, CDR2 FQNEAQ (reference sequence). In nucleotides, the CDR3 is TGTGCCAGCAGCTTTACGACAGGACTCACTGAAGCTTTCTTT. It is translated as CASSFTTGLTEAFF.

The gene calls are TRBV7-2 and TRBJ1-6, with 7 nucleotides matching TRBD1. V dropped 0 bases and J dropped 10; count of bases not matched to a gene: 15. The CDR3 has 18 amino acids. Per the germline V gene, CDR1 is SGHTA and CDR2 is FQGNSA. The CDR3 DNA sequence: TGTGCCAGCAGCTTAGCGCGACAGGGAATCCTAATAGAATCACCCCTCCACTTT. Protein sequence: CASSLARQGILIESPLHF.

This chain links TRBV20-1 with TRBJ1-2; no definite D call. The CDR3 consists of 11 residues. CDR1 is DFQATT, CDR2 SNEGSKA, per germline (reference sequence). The V gene lost 8 bases and the J gene lost 8 bases, with 15 bases spanning the gap. Here the CDR3 reads CSPLWAGGYTF. The CDR3 DNA follows: TGCAGTCCCCTTTGGGCAGGCGGCTACACCTTC.

This clone occurred a few times. The chain has TRBV9 and TRBJ1-3, with TRBD1 as a possible D gene (5 bases). The V gene lost 0 bases and the J gene lost 0 bases, with 10 bases spanning the gap. Germline V gives CDR1 SGDLS, CDR2 YYNGEE. This CDR3 has 16 amino acids. The CDR3 sequence is CASSVGGGISGNTIYF. CDR3 DNA: TGTGCCAGCAGCGTAGGGGGCGGGATCTCTGGAAACACCATATATTTT.

This sequence joins TRBV7-2 and TRBJ2-2; D is undetermined. The CDR3 is 12 residues long. Per the germline V gene, CDR1 is SGHTA and CDR2 is FQGNSA. Between the trimmed V and J ends, which lost 3 bases and 3 bases, there was a span of 2 bases. CDR3 protein: CASSFYTGELFF. The CDR3 nucleotides are TGTGCCAGCAGCTTCTACACCGGGGAGCTGTTTTTT.

The V call is TRBV5-6, the J call TRBJ2-5, with D perhaps TRBD1 or TRBD2 (6 bases each). The CDR3 length is 17 residues. In germline, CDR1 is SGHDT, CDR2 YYEEEE. Deletions cut 3 bases from V and 5 bases from J, with 23 bases between. The CDR3 bases are TGTGCCAGCAGCTGGGGGCCGACTAGTTCGACTGTTGAGACCCAGTACTTC. Translated, it gives CASSWGPTSSTVETQYF.

V gene TRBV28 combines with J gene TRBJ1-1; perhaps TRBD1 as D (5 bases). The CDR3 is 15 amino acids. V gave up 1 base and J gave up 0 bases, with 9 bases separating them. CDR1 is MDHEN, CDR2 SYDVKM, per germline. CDR3 coding DNA: TGTGCCAGCAGTTTATTAGGGGATCTGAACACTGAAGCTTTCTTT. It is translated as CASSLLGDLNTEAFF.

This chain joins TRBV6-6 and TRBJ1-1; D unresolved. The CDR3 sequence is 13 residues long. Trimming took 4 bases from V and 4 from J, leaving 10 bases between them. Germline V CDR1 and CDR2: MNHNY, SVGAGI (reference sequence). The CDR3 sequence: CASSWREGTEAFF. CDR3 in DNA: TGTGCCAGCAGTTGGCGGGAAGGCACTGAAGCTTTCTTT.

This chain connects TRBV4-2 to TRBJ2-3, with 8 bases identical to TRBD1. Germline V lookup: CDR1 LGHNA, CDR2 YNFKEQ. This CDR3 has 16 amino acids. With 2 bases clipped from V and 5 bases from J, the junction kept 9 bases outside the gene matches. In DNA form, the CDR3 reads TGTGCCAGCAGCCAAAACGGACAGGGCGGTAGAGATACGCAGTATTTT. It encodes CASSQNGQGGRDTQYF.

The gene calls are TRBV6-5 and TRBJ2-1, with D perhaps matching TRBD1 (6 bases). The CDR3 sequence is 16 residues long. CDR1 and CDR2 (germline): MNHEY, SVGAGI. Trimming removed 4 bases from V and 6 bases from J, with 19 bases in between. CDR3 coding DNA: TGTGCCAGCAGTTCCCACGACAGGATCCCAGGCAATGAGCAGTTCTTC. Its translation is CASSSHDRIPGNEQFF.

This chain connects TRBV6-6 to TRBJ1-5; D is unresolved. Germline V gene lookup returns CDR1 MNHNY and CDR2 SVGAGI (reference sequence). V lost 5 bases to trimming and J lost 7 bases, with 12 bases between them. This CDR3 region has 13 residues. CDR3 nucleotide sequence: TGTGCCAGCAGTGGAAACAGCGGGCAGCCCCAGCATTTT. Protein product: CASSGNSGQPQHF.

The chain is built from TRBV5-1 and TRBJ1-1; 7 nucleotides match TRBD1. CDR1 and CDR2 (germline): SGHRS, YFSETQ. There are 14 residues in the CDR3. The V segment lost 3 bases and the J segment 5 bases; nucleotides outside the gene matches: 7. This CDR3 reads CASSSNRGLTEAFF. As DNA, the CDR3 is TGCGCCAGCAGCTCAAACAGGGGCCTAACTGAAGCTTTCTTT. The full variable domain, in which reference TRBV5-1 and TRBJ1-1 provide the parts outside the CDR3, is KAGVTQTPRYLIKTRGQQVTLSCSPISGHRSVSWYQQTPGQGLQFLFEYFSETQRNKGNFPGRFSGRQFSNSRSEMNVSTLELGDSALYLCASSSNRGLTEAFFGQGTRLTVV.

V is TRBV19 and J is TRBJ1-5; the D gene is possibly TRBD1 (5 bases). Trimming shortened V by 9 bases and J by 6 bases, and 18 bases separated the two germline ends. The length of the CDR3 is 14 residues. CDR1 and CDR2 (germline): LNHDA, SQIVND (reference sequence). The CDR3 here is CASTTWGLGQPQHF. The CDR3 DNA follows: TGTGCCAGCACTACGTGGGGGTTAGGTCAGCCCCAGCATTTT.

This sequence joins TRBV2 and TRBJ1-2; TRBD1 is a possible D gene (6 bases). Germline CDR1 is SNHLY and CDR2 is FYNNEI. The CDR3 has 15 amino acids. The V end lost 7 bases, the J end lost 3 bases, and 18 bases lay between the germline ends. CDR3 loop: CASTLEGGSYYGYTF. Written as DNA, the CDR3 is TGTGCCAGCACCCTAGAAGGGGGGTCTTACTATGGCTACACCTTC.

A few counts support this clone. The chain uses TRBV19 and TRBJ2-2; the match to TRBD2 covers 7 bases. The CDR3 runs to 16 residues. V shed 1 base and J 4 bases; nucleotides not matched to a gene: 6. Germline V gene data show CDR1 as LNHDA and CDR2 as SQIVND (reference sequence). This CDR3 is CASSIAERGRTGELFF. CDR3 nucleotides: TGTGCCAGTAGTATAGCCGAGCGGGGACGCACCGGGGAGCTGTTTTTT. Together with reference TRBV19 and TRBJ2-2, the CDR3 gives the full variable domain: DGGITQSPKYLFRKEGQNVTLSCEQNLNHDAMYWYRQDPGQGLRLIYYSQIVNDFQKGDIAEGYSVSREKKESFPLTVTSAQKNPTAFYLCASSIAERGRTGELFFGEGSRLTVL.

V gene TRBV19 combines with J gene TRBJ1-4; D is uncertain. CDR3 length: 14 residues. Trimming shortened V by 8 bases and J by 4 bases, and 14 bases separated the two germline ends. Germline V gives CDR1 LNHDA, CDR2 SQIVND (reference sequence). CDR3 loop: CASASEGRNEKLFF. CDR3 in DNA: TGTGCCAGTGCCAGTGAGGGCCGTAATGAAAAACTGTTTTTT.

The V call is TRBV6-6, the J call TRBJ2-5, with 8 bases identical to TRBD1. With V trimmed by 2 bases and J by 2 bases, 4 bases remained unmatched. CDR3 length: 15 amino acids. Per the germline V gene, CDR1 is MNHNY and CDR2 is SVGAGI (reference sequence). The CDR3 loop reads CASSYGRQGQETQYF. CDR3 in DNA: TGTGCCAGCAGTTACGGGAGACAGGGGCAAGAGACCCAGTACTTC.